This entry describes one TCR beta chain. Its specificity is unknown. Produced via immunoSEQ multiplex PCR; TCRdb's table is partial and in-frame only. The sample lists about 160,000 clones, roughly 90% occurring once. The sample comes from a study of radiation and T cells in renal cell carcinoma. Overall study results and limits: Top tumor clonotypes rose in blood 2 weeks post-radiation, then contracted.

The ends lost 5 bases at V and 7 bases at J; junction bases unmatched: 7. The CDR3 loop spans 15 amino acids. The germline V gene encodes CDR1 SGHTA and CDR2 FQGTGA. Noted time point: baseline pretreatment blood. Treatment given: 15 Gy SBRT to primary tumor, nephrectomy 4 weeks later. After SBRT, blood was collected at 2 and 4 weeks, plus baseline. The sequencing here drew on blood, taken from a patient whose treatment included radiotherapy and nephrectomy. The chain is built from TRBV7-3 and TRBJ2-2, with 10 bases aligning to TRBD1. This sequence originates from a woman in her 70s with renal cell carcinoma. CDR3 sequence: CASSHGQGVSGELFF. Written as DNA, the CDR3 is TGTGCCAGCAGCCATGGACAGGGGGTTAGCGGGGAGCTGTTTTTT.